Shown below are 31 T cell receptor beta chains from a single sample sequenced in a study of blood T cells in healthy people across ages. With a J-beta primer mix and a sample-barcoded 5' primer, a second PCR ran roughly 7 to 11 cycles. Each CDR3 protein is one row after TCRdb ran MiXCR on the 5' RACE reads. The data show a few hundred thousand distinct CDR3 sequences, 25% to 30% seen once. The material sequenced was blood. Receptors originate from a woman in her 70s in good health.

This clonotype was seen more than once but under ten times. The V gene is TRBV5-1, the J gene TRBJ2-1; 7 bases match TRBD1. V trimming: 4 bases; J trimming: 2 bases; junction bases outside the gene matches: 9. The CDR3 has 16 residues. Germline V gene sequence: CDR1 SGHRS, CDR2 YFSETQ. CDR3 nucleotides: TGCGCCAGCAGCAAATCACAGGGGAACACCTACAATGAGCAGTTCTTC. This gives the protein CASSKSQGNTYNEQFF.

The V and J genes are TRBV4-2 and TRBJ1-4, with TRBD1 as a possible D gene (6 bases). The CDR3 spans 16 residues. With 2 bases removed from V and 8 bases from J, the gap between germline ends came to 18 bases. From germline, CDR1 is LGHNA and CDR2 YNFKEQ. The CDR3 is CASSQYNLGGVEKLFF. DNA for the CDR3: TGTGCCAGCAGCCAATATAACCTGGGGGGCGTCGAAAAACTGTTTTTT.

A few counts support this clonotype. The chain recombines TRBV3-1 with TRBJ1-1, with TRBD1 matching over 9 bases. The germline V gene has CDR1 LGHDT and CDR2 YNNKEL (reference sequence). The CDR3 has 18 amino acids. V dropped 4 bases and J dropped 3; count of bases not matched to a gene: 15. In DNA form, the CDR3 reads TGTGCCAGCAGCCCCGGGACAGGGAAGGTTTACGGGGACACTGAAGCTTTCTTT. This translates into CASSPGTGKVYGDTEAFF.

Written as DNA, the CDR3 is TGTGCCAGCGGCAGGCGCTCAAGCTCTGGAAACACCATATATTTT. It translates to CASGRRSSSGNTIYF. The chain is built from TRBV12-3 or TRBV12-4 and TRBJ1-3; D gene ambiguous. Trimming shortened V by 8 bases and J by 0 bases, and 14 bases separated the two germline ends. The CDR3 consists of 15 residues.

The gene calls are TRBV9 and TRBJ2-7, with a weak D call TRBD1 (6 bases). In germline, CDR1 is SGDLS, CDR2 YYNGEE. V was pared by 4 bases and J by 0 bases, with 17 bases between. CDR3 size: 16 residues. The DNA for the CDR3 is TGTGCCAGCAGCCCACAAGGTAGGGGGTTCTCCTACGAGCAGTACTTC. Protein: CASSPQGRGFSYEQYF. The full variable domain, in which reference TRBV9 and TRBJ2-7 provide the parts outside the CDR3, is DSGVTQTPKHLITATGQRVTLRCSPRSGDLSVYWYQQSLDQGLQFLIQYYNGEERAKGNILERFSAQQFPDLHSELNLSSLELGDSALYFCASSPQGRGFSYEQYFGPGTRLTVT.

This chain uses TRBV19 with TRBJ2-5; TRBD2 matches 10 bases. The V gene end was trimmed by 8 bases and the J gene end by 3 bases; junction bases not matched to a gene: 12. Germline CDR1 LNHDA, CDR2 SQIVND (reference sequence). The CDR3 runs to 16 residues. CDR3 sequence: CASGSGRAGVEETQYF. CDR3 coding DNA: TGTGCCAGTGGGAGCGGGAGGGCCGGAGTAGAAGAGACCCAGTACTTC.

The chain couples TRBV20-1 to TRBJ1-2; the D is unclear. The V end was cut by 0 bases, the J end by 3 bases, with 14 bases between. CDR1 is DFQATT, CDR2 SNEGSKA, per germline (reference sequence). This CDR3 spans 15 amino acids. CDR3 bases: TGCAGTGCTAGAGACCTTGAGGAGGCCTACTATGGCTACACCTTC. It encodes CSARDLEEAYYGYTF.

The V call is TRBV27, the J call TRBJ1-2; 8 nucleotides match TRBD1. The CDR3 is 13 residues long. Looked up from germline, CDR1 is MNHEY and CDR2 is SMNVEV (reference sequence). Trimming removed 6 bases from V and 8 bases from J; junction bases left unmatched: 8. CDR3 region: CASSDRGGEGYTF. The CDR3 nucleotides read TGTGCCAGCAGCGACAGGGGTGGAGAGGGCTACACCTTC.

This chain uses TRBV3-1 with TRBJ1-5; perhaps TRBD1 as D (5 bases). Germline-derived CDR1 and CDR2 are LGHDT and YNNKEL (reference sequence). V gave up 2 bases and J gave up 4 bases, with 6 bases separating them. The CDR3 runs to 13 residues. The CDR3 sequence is CASSQRQNQPQHF. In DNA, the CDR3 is TGTGCCAGCAGCCAAAGACAGAATCAGCCCCAGCATTTT.

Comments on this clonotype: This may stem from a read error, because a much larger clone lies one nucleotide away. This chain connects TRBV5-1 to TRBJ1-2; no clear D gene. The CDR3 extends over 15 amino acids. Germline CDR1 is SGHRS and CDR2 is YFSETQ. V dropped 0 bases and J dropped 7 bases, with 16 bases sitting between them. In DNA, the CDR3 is TGCGCCAGCAGCTTGGCCGAGGCGGCTTCACTTGGCTACACCTTC. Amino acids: CASSLAEAASLGYTF. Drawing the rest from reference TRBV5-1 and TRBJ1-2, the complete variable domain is KAGVTQTPRYLIKTRGQQVTLSCSPISGHRSVSWYQQTPGQGLQFLFEYFSETQRNKGNFPGRFSGRQFSNSRSEMNVSTLELGDSALYLCASSLAEAASLGYTFGSGTRLTVV.

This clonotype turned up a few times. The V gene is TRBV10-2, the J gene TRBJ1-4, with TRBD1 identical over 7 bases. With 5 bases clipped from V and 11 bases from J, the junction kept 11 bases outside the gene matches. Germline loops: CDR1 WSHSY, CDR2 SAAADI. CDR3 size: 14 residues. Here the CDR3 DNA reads TGCGCCAGCAGTCCCACAGGGGTCCCCGGGAAACTGTTTTTT. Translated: CASSPTGVPGKLFF.

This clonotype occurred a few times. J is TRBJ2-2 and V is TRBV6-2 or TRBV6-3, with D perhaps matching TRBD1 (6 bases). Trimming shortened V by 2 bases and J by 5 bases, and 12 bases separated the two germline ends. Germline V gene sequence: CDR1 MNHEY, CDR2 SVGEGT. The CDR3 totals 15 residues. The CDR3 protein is CASSYRGSNTGELFF. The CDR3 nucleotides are TGTGCCAGCAGTTACAGGGGGAGTAATACCGGGGAGCTGTTTTTT.

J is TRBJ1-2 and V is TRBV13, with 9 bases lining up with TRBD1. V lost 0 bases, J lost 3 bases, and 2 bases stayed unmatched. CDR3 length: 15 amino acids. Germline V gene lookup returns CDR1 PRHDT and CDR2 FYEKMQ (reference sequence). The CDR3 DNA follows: TGTGCCAGCAGCTTAGGTGACAGGGGGGACTATGGCTACACCTTC. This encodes CASSLGDRGDYGYTF.

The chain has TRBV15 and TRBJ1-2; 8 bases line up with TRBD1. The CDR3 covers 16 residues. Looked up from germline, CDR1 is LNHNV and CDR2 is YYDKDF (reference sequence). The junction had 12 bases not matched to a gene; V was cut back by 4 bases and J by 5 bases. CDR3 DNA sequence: TGTGCCACCAGCAAGACCTACGACAGGGGCTGGTATGGCTACACCTTC. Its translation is CATSKTYDRGWYGYTF.

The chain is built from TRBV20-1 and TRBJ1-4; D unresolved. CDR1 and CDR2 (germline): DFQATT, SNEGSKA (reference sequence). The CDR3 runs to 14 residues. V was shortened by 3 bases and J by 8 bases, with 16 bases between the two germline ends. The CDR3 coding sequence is TGCAGTGCTAGGGCCTTTGAGGGCCGAGAAAAACTGTTTTTT. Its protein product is CSARAFEGREKLFF.

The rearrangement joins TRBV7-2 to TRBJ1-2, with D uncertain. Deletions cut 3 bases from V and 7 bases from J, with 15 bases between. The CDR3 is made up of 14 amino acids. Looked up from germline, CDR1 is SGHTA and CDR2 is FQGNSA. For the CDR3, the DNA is TGTGCCAGCAGCTTCGACCACTCAATGGGTGGCTACACCTTC. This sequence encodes CASSFDHSMGGYTF.

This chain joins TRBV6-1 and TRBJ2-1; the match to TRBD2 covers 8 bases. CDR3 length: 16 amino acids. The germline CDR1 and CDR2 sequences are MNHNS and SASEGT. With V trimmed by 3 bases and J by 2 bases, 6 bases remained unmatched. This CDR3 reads CASSESLAAPYNEQFF. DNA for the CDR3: TGTGCCAGCAGTGAGTCACTAGCGGCCCCCTACAATGAGCAGTTCTTC.

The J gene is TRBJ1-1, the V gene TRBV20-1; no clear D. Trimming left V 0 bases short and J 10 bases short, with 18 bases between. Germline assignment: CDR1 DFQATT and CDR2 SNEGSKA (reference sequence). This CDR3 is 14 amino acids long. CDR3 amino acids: CSARDVPLDRVAFF. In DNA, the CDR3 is TGCAGTGCTAGAGATGTGCCCCTCGACCGGGTAGCTTTCTTT.

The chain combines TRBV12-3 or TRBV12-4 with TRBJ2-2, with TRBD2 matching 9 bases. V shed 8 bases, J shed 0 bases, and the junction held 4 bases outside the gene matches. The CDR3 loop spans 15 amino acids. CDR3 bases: TGTGCCAGCGGGGGACTAGCCACGAACACCGGGGAGCTGTTTTTT. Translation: CASGGLATNTGELFF.

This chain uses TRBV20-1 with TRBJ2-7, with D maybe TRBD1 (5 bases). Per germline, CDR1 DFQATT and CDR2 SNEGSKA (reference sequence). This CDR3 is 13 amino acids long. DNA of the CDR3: TGCAGCGCAGGAGATGGGGCTAACTACGAGCAGTACTTC. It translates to CSAGDGANYEQYF.

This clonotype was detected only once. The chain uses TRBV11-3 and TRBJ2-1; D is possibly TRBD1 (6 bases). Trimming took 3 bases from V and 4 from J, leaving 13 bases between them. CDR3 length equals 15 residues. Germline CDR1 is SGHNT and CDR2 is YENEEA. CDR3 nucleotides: TGTGCCAGCAGCTTGGGCCCGACAGGTTACAATGAGCAGTTCTTC. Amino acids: CASSLGPTGYNEQFF.

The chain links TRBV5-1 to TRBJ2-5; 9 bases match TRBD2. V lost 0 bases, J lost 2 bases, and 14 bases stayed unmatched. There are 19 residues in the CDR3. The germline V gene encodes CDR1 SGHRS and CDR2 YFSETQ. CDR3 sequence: CASSLEPAGGPGTQETQYF. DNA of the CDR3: TGCGCCAGCAGCTTGGAGCCAGCGGGGGGCCCGGGGACTCAAGAGACCCAGTACTTC.

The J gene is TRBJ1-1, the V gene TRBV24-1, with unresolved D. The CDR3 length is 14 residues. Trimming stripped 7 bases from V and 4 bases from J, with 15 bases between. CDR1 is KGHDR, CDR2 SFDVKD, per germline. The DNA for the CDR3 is TGTGCCACCAGAGGCTCCGTCGAGGGCACTGAAGCTTTCTTT. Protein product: CATRGSVEGTEAFF.

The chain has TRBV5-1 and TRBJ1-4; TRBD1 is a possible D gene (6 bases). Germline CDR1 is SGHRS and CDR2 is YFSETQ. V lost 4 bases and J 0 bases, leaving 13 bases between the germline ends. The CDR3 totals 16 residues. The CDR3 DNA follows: TGCGCCAGCAGCCCGGGGGGGACACCAACTAATGAAAAACTGTTTTTT. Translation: CASSPGGTPTNEKLFF. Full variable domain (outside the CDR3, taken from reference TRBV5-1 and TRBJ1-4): KAGVTQTPRYLIKTRGQQVTLSCSPISGHRSVSWYQQTPGQGLQFLFEYFSETQRNKGNFPGRFSGRQFSNSRSEMNVSTLELGDSALYLCASSPGGTPTNEKLFFGSGTQLSVL.

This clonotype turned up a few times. As DNA, the CDR3 is TGTGCCAGCAACCAGGGGGCTGCTCTCGGCGGCTACACCTTC. It translates to CASNQGAALGGYTF. The chain carries TRBV12-3 or TRBV12-4 and TRBJ1-2; TRBD1 aligns across 8 bases. The CDR3 length is 14 residues. The junction had 12 bases not matched to a gene; V was cut back by 7 bases and J by 8 bases.

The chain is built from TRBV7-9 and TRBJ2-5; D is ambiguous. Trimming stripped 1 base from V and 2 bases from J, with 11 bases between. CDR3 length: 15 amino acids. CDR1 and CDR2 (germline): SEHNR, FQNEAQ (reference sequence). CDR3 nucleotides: TGTGCCAGCAGCTTAGACCAGTGGGCGCAAGAGACCCAGTACTTC. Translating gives CASSLDQWAQETQYF.

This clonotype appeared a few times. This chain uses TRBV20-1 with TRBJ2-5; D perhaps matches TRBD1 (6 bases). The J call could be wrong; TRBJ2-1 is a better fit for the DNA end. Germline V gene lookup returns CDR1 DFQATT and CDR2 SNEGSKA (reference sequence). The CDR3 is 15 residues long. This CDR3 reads CSAKVGHRSPNEQFF. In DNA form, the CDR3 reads TGCAGTGCTAAGGTGGGACACCGAAGCCCCAATGAGCAGTTCTTC.

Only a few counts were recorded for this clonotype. In DNA form, the CDR3 reads TGCAGTGCTAGAGATCGACGGGAAGCGGAGACCCAGTACTTC. Translation: CSARDRREAETQYF. This sequence joins TRBV20-1 and TRBJ2-5; tentative D call: TRBD2 (5 bases). CDR1 is DFQATT and CDR2 is SNEGSKA in the germline V gene (reference sequence). The CDR3 is 14 residues long. V lost 0 bases and J lost 5, with 13 bases in between.

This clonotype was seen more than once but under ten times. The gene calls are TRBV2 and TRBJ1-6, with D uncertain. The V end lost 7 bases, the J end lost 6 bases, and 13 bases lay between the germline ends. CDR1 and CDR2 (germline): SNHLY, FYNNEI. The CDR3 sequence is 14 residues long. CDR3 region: CASNQAPGNSPLHF. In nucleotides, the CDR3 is TGTGCCAGCAACCAGGCCCCGGGTAATTCACCCCTCCACTTT.

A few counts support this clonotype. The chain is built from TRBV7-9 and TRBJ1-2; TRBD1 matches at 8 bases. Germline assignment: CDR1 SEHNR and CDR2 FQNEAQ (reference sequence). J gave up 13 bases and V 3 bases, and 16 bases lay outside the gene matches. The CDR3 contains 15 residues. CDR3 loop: CASSFQGQGPSRSTF. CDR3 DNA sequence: TGTGCCAGCAGCTTTCAAGGACAGGGCCCAAGTAGGTCCACCTTC.

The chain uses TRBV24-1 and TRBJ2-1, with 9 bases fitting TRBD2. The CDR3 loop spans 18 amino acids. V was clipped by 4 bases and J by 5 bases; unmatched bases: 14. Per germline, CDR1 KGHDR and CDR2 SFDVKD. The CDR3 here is CATSDPPTSGLPHNEQFF. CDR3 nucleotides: TGTGCCACCAGTGACCCTCCGACTAGCGGCCTACCCCACAATGAGCAGTTCTTC.